Included here is one T cell receptor beta chain sequence, with context. Germline V gene data show CDR1 as MDHEN and CDR2 as SYDVKM. The CDR3 extends over 15 amino acids. With 3 bases clipped from V and 4 bases from J, the junction kept 7 bases outside the gene matches. This specimen comes from a study of blood T cell repertoires in COVID-19. The wider study: Collection of acute and convalescent COVID-19 samples took place in the United States, Italy and Spain.

Original processing notes: Researchers report that nucleated cell counts were estimated from reference gene primer amplification. Method: immunoSEQ multiplex PCR; TCRdb's copy keeps in-frame clones and lacks some. The V and J calls and clone size come from that table; D and trimming were worked out from the DNA. This sample has 15,000 to 20,000 clones, with 65% to 85% found just once. The sequencing sample was made of peripheral blood. The sequence was obtained from a human donor in a cohort sampled during active COVID-19. This chain joins TRBV28 and TRBJ1-1; 8 bases align to TRBD1. The CDR3 DNA reads as TGTGCCAGCAGTTTCCAGGGGGCTGGGGGCACTGAAGCTTTCTTT. Translation: CASSFQGAGGTEAFF.